A selection of T cell receptor beta chains follows, all from one sample in a study of cytomegalovirus exposure and HLA in healthy donors. Assay used: immunoSEQ multiplex PCR; TCRdb lists only in-frame clones, some missing. The sample contains about 140,000 clones, around 75% of which appear only once. The sample consisted of PBMCs. Receptor source: a female donor in good health and CMV-seronegative. Both conserved end residues are part of each CDR3.

v_call | cdr3_aa
TRBV19 | CASSIGDRVPSGANVLTF
TRBV2 | CASSDHRLFSGANVLTF
TRBV28 | CASSLAGTRYEQYF
TRBV6-1 | CASSQTGYQPQHF
TRBV5-4 | CASSPGTGPYEQYF
TRBV28 | CASRRDRGEETQYF
TRBV6-5 | CVSGDTYEQYF
TRBV6-1 | CASSESGQNAEAFF
TRBV10-2 | CASSEAPPDGYTF
TRBV6-1 | CASSKMAEAYEQYF
TRBV27 | CASSPGTSGAYEQYF
TRBV5-6 | CASSFRWTDNYGYTF
TRBV13 | CASSSGHLYEQYF
TRBV18 | CASSPPGQRATGELFF
TRBV27 | CASSLNRGGEQYF
TRBV6-5 | CASSYSDREAFF
TRBV10-3 | CAIKGQAHEQYF
TRBV18 | CASSQGTSGSPYEQYF
TRBV4-1 | CASSPPRRDTQYF
TRBV29-1 | CSAGPEGRYGYTF
TRBV30 | CAWSVGRGPMKVAGELFF
TRBV28 | CASRPNGGSVHIQYF
TRBV4-1 | CASSQERGQPQHF
TRBV5-1 | CASSLFPDRNYGYTF
TRBV7-9 | CASSLDWQNYGYTF
TRBV27 | CASRTDSSWETQYF
TRBV28 | CASSFGQTDTGELFF
TRBV6-5 | CASSYSESILNEQFF
TRBV6-5 | CASSSKRESYEQYF
TRBV5-1 | CASSLSGSIPEAFF
TRBV30 | CAWSRGSGRAYEQYF
TRBV4-1 | CASSQVPGDTYEQYF
TRBV28 | CASSLGGVIEQYF
TRBV5-1 | CASSWGQSPSPKNIQYF
TRBV6-1 | CASSEWGDADTQYF
TRBV15 | CATSRDLRTSAGYTF
TRBV5-4 | CASSLDPPTGRISGNTIYF
TRBV6-5 | CASSLGQKNIQYF
TRBV6-5 | CASSFSPGGEGGCTF
TRBV2 | CASSDGRGLTGANVLTF
TRBV5-1 | CASSVSGGPAYEQYF
TRBV18 | CASSLRRLAPDTQYF
TRBV10-3 | CAISGGREVETQYF
TRBV7-9 | CASSGRQRNEKLFF
TRBV5-5 | CASSSQTYEQYF